The 10 T cell receptor beta chains given below trace back to one sample, sequenced in a study of beta chain features in type 1 diabetes. Broader study findings: In every one of the four CD4+ subsets, TCRB CDR3s were moderately but significantly shorter in Type 1 diabetes patients.

The authors reverse transcribed all of the isolated RNA, so sequencing captured expressed TCRB transcripts. TCRdb's copy holds only in-frame clones and misses some; the assay was immunoSEQ multiplex PCR. The repertoire has around 250,000 clones, roughly 21% of them found once; the top ten carry around 0.03%. These receptors have no known antigen. The specimen was naive CD4+ T cells from blood. These receptors all stem from a woman aged 40 to 50 with type 1 diabetes.

This clone was seen a few times. This chain connects TRBV7-2 to TRBJ2-1, with 11 positions matching TRBD2. This CDR3 region has 17 residues. J lost 8 bases, V lost 5 bases, and 14 bases had no gene match. CDR1 and CDR2 (germline): SGHTA, FQGNSA. CDR3 bases: TGTGCCAGCAGCCTAACAACTAGCGGGAGCGGGGTGGATGAGCAGTTCTTC. Protein sequence: CASSLTTSGSGVDEQFF.

This clone came up a few times. V gene TRBV5-1 combines with J gene TRBJ2-3, with a tentative D call TRBD2 (5 bases). CDR3 size: 15 residues. Germline lookup yields CDR1 SGHRS and CDR2 YFSETQ. Trimming shortened V by 4 bases and J by 0 bases, and 12 bases separated the two germline ends. The CDR3 nucleotides are TGCGCCAGCAGCCTGACTACTTCTAGCACAGATACGCAGTATTTT. It encodes CASSLTTSSTDTQYF.

V usage is TRBV5-1 and J usage is TRBJ2-3; a weak D match, TRBD1 (6 bases). Deletions cut 4 bases from V and 5 bases from J, with 11 bases between. The CDR3 length is 13 residues. Looked up from germline, CDR1 is SGHRS and CDR2 is YFSETQ. The CDR3 sequence: CASSPGVVDTQYF. The CDR3 nucleotides read TGCGCCAGCAGCCCAGGGGTGGTAGATACGCAGTATTTT.

This clone appeared a few times. This chain links TRBV2 with TRBJ2-1, with D possibly matching TRBD1 (6 bases). Germline CDR1 is SNHLY and CDR2 is FYNNEI. V lost 6 bases, J lost 7 bases, and 19 bases lay in between. CDR3 length: 15 residues. CDR3 sequence: CASSRTTGTSNEQFF. In nucleotides, the CDR3 is TGTGCCAGCAGCAGAACGACCGGGACAAGTAATGAGCAGTTCTTC.

This clone has a handful of counts. The rearrangement links TRBV5-6 to TRBJ1-2; D unresolved. CDR1 is SGHDT, CDR2 YYEEEE, per germline. This CDR3 spans 13 amino acids. Trimming took off 4 bases at V and 0 bases at J, with 7 bases between the two ends. The CDR3 region has the DNA TGTGCCAGCAGCCCGACTCCTAACTATGGCTACACCTTC. Amino acids: CASSPTPNYGYTF.

Only a few counts were recorded for this clone. The chain has TRBV5-4 and TRBJ1-6, with TRBD1 matching over 10 bases. Germline V gives CDR1 SGHNT, CDR2 YYREEE (reference sequence). V was pared by 6 bases and J by 7 bases, with 4 bases of the junction left unmatched. This CDR3 is 14 amino acids long. DNA of the CDR3: TGTGCCAGCACACCGGGACAGGGGAATTCACCCCTCCACTTT. As protein: CASTPGQGNSPLHF. Variable domain in full (rest from reference TRBV5-4 and TRBJ1-6): ETGVTQSPTHLIKTRGQQVTLRCSSQSGHNTVSWYQQALGQGPQFIFQYYREEENGRGNFPPRFSGLQFPNYSSELNVNALELDDSALYLCASTPGQGNSPLHFGNGTRLTVT.

This clone was seen more than once but under ten times. This chain uses TRBV4-3 with TRBJ1-4; D remains ambiguous. Germline CDR1 is LGHNA and CDR2 is YSLEER. The V and J ends lost 2 bases and 15 bases respectively, with 13 bases between them. The CDR3 loop spans 12 amino acids. CDR3 protein: CASSQNSAKMFF. The DNA of the CDR3 is TGCGCCAGCAGCCAAAACAGTGCCAAGATGTTTTTT.

This rearrangement joins TRBV5-1 to TRBJ2-5; possible D gene TRBD1, 6 bases. Trimming stripped 4 bases from V and 2 bases from J, with 12 bases between. The germline gives CDR1 SGHRS, CDR2 YFSETQ. The length of the CDR3 is 14 residues. CDR3: CASSTGQPQETQYF. The CDR3 nucleotides are TGCGCCAGCAGCACGGGACAACCGCAAGAGACCCAGTACTTC.

This clone came up a few times. The chain couples TRBV23-1 to TRBJ2-7; TRBD2 aligns across 7 bases. TRBV23-1 qualifies as an ORF whose function is uncertain. The CDR3 runs 15 residues. V gave up 2 bases and J gave up 0 bases; unmatched junction bases: 4. The CDR3 DNA reads TGCGCCAGCAGTCAAAAGCGGGGTCGCTCCTACGAGCAGTACTTC. It encodes CASSQKRGRSYEQYF.

This clone was observed a handful of times. The V call is TRBV15, the J call TRBJ2-3; the D gene is possibly TRBD2 (5 bases). Trimming took off 1 base at V and 1 base at J, with 9 bases between the two ends. This CDR3 contains 15 residues. The germline V gene encodes CDR1 LNHNV and CDR2 YYDKDF (reference sequence). The CDR3 sequence: CATSRGGDGTDTQYF. In DNA form, the CDR3 reads TGTGCCACCAGCAGAGGGGGAGATGGCACAGATACGCAGTATTTT.